The 7 T cell receptor beta chains below all came from one sample that was sequenced in a study of human T cells and chemical hapten exposure (TCRdb year 2021). The library was produced with RACE. For sequencing, a NextSeq 500 was employed. The raw public reads went through TCRdb reprocessing: fastp at Q25, MiXCR clone calling, in-frame beta chains kept. Every entry covers one CDR3 protein and lists the most common genes and DNA from its rows. In all, the sample holds 39,000 or so distinct CDR3 sequences, and more than 3% of those were seen once. Jointly, the top ten make up roughly a quarter of the sample. What the time point label conveys for this sample: patch test 1, 2 weeks after DPC sensitization. This specimen's treatment or condition label, per the study, means: therapeutic diphenylcyclopropenone sensitization with weekly scalp DPC. Total RNA was extracted from unfractionated whole blood that had been collected in Tempus Blood RNA tubes.

This specimen was whole blood, taken in connection with sensitization to the hapten diphenylcyclopropenone (DPC). These receptors all come from a man aged 50 or older with alopecia areata. Some clones in this sample may be carry-over from other donors' samples.

There are many counts of this clonotype. The chain couples TRBV4-2 to TRBJ1-5; D remains ambiguous. CDR1 is LGHNA, CDR2 YNFKEQ, per germline. The CDR3 extends over 17 amino acids. V was trimmed by 0 bases and J by 3 bases, leaving 15 bases between them. The CDR3 nucleotides are TGTGCCAGCAGCCAAGATGGTCCGAATAGGGTCAATCAGCCCCAGCATTTT. Protein sequence: CASSQDGPNRVNQPQHF.

This clonotype has ten or more counts. The rearrangement links TRBV28 to TRBJ1-1; TRBD1 agrees at 7 bases. J was trimmed by 0 bases and V by 6 bases; bases with no gene match: 7. The CDR3 has 15 amino acids. Germline V gene sequence: CDR1 MDHEN, CDR2 SYDVKM. CDR3 residues: CASRPGQVMNTEAFF. DNA of the CDR3: TGTGCCAGCAGGCCAGGACAGGTCATGAACACTGAAGCTTTCTTT.

This clonotype was seen many times. The chain has TRBV28 and TRBJ1-2; D not resolved. The CDR3 is 12 residues long. Between the trimmed V and J ends, which lost 2 bases and 4 bases, there was a span of 5 bases. Per germline, CDR1 MDHEN and CDR2 SYDVKM. CDR3 nucleotides: TGTGCCAGCAGTTTAAATAGCTATGGCTACACCTTC. Protein product: CASSLNSYGYTF.

This clonotype was counted ten times or more. The J gene is TRBJ1-5, the V gene TRBV30, with D hard to call. Germline loops: CDR1 GTSNPN, CDR2 SVGIG (reference sequence). This CDR3 spans 13 amino acids. Trimming left V 0 bases short and J 6 bases short, with 9 bases between. The CDR3 DNA sequence: TGTGCCTGGAGTGTAGTACCCAGTCAGCCCCAGCATTTT. The encoded protein is CAWSVVPSQPQHF.

This clonotype has ten or more counts. The rearrangement links TRBV6-2 or TRBV6-3 to TRBJ1-1, with TRBD1 identical over 8 bases. V gave up 6 bases and J gave up 3 bases; unmatched junction bases: 9. Per the germline V gene, CDR1 is MNHEY and CDR2 is SVGEGT. CDR3 size: 15 residues. CDR3 in amino acids: CASRHWTGSDTEAFF. CDR3 sequence (DNA): TGTGCCAGCAGACACTGGACAGGGTCGGACACTGAAGCTTTCTTT.

This clonotype was detected many times. The chain links TRBV19 to TRBJ1-4, with a weak D call TRBD1 (5 bases). The V end was cut by 1 base, the J end by 6 bases, with 12 bases between. This CDR3 is 15 amino acids long. Germline CDR1 LNHDA, CDR2 SQIVND (reference sequence). CDR3 amino acids: CASSIAGPRDEKLFF. CDR3 nucleotides: TGTGCCAGTAGTATAGCGGGACCGCGGGATGAAAAACTGTTTTTT.

This clonotype showed up many times. The chain has TRBV18 and TRBJ2-3; perhaps TRBD2 as D (5 bases). V was cut by 4 bases and J by 1 base, with 15 bases left in between. Germline values: CDR1 KGHSH, CDR2 LQKENI. CDR3 size: 16 residues. CDR3 amino acids: CASSQRTARGTDTQYF. The CDR3, as DNA: TGTGCCAGCTCACAACGGACGGCGAGGGGCACAGATACGCAGTATTTT. The complete variable domain, with remaining parts taken from reference TRBV18 and TRBJ2-3, reads NAGVMQNPRHLVRRRGQEARLRCSPMKGHSHVYWYRQLPEEGLKFMVYLQKENIIDESGMPKERFSAEFPKEGPSILRIQQVVRGDSAAYFCASSQRTARGTDTQYFGPGTRLTVL.